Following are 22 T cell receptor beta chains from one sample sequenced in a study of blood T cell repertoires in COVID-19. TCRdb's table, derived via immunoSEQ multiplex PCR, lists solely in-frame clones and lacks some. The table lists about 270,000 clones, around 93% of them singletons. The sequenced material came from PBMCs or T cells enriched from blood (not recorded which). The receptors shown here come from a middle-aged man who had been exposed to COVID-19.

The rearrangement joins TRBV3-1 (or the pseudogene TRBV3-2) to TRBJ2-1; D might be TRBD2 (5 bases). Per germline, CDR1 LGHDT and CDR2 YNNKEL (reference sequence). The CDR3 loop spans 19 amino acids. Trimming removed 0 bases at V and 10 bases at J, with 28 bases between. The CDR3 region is CASSQDFRRPAVRAREQFF. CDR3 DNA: TGTGCCAGCAGCCAAGATTTTCGTCGGCCAGCGGTCCGAGCTCGGGAGCAGTTCTTC.

CDR3 sequence (DNA): TGTGCCAGTAGTATAAAGCGGAGTTACCCCCACAATGAGCAGTTCTTC. It specifies CASSIKRSYPHNEQFF. The chain couples TRBV19 to TRBJ2-1, with D tentatively TRBD2 (5 bases). This CDR3 region has 16 residues. In germline, CDR1 is LNHDA, CDR2 SQIVND (reference sequence). Trimming took 2 bases from V and 5 from J, leaving 16 bases between them.

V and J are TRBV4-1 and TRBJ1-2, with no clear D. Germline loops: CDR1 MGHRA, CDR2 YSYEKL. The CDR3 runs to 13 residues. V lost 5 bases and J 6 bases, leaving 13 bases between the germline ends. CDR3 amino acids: CASSSMGSHGYTF. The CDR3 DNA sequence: TGCGCCAGCAGCTCAATGGGGAGTCATGGCTACACCTTC.

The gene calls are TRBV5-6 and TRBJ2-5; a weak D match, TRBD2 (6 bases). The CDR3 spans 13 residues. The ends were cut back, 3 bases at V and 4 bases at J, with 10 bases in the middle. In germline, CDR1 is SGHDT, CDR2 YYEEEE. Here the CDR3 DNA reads TGTGCCAGCAGCTCCGGGGGAGGAGAGACCCAGTACTTC. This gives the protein CASSSGGGETQYF.

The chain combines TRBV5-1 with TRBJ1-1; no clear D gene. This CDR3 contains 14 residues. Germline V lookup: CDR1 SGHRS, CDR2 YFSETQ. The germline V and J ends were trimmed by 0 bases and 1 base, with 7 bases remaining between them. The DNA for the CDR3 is TGCGCCAGCAGCTTGGCCAGGCCGAACACTGAAGCTTTCTTT. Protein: CASSLARPNTEAFF.

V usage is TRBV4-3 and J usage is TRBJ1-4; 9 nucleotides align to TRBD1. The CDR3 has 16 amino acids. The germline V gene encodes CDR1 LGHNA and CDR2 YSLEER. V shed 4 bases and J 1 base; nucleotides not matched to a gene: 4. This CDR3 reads CASSRGQGGTNEKLFF. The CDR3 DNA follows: TGCGCCAGCAGCCGGGGACAGGGTGGAACTAATGAAAAACTGTTTTTT.

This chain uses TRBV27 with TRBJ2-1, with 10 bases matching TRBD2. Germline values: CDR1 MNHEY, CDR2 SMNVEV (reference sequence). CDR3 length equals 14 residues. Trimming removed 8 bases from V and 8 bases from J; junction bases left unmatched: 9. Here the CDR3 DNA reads TGTGCCAGCCTTAAAGCGGGAGGGCCACATGAGCAGTTCTTC. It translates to CASLKAGGPHEQFF.

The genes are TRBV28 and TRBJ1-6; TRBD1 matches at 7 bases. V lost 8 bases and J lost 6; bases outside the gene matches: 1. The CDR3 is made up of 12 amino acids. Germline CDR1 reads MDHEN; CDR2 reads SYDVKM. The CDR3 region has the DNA TGTGCCAGCGGGACAGTTAATTCACCCCTCCACTTT. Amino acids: CASGTVNSPLHF.

CDR3 DNA sequence: TGCGCCAGCAGCCCTCTACGGAGGGGTTGGACTGAAGCTTTCTTT. This encodes CASSPLRRGWTEAFF. J is TRBJ1-1 and V is TRBV5-1; a weak D match, TRBD1 (5 bases). The V end lost 4 bases, the J end lost 5 bases, and 18 bases lay between the germline ends. This CDR3 spans 15 amino acids. Germline V CDR1 and CDR2: SGHRS, YFSETQ. The variable domain in full, completed from reference TRBV5-1 and TRBJ1-1, reads KAGVTQTPRYLIKTRGQQVTLSCSPISGHRSVSWYQQTPGQGLQFLFEYFSETQRNKGNFPGRFSGRQFSNSRSEMNVSTLELGDSALYLCASSPLRRGWTEAFFGQGTRLTVV.

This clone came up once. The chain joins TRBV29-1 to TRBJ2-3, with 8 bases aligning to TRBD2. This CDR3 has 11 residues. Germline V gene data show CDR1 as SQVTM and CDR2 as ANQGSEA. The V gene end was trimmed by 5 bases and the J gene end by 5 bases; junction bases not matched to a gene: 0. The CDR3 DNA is TGCAGCGTTAGCGGGAGAGATACGCAGTATTTT. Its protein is CSVSGRDTQYF.

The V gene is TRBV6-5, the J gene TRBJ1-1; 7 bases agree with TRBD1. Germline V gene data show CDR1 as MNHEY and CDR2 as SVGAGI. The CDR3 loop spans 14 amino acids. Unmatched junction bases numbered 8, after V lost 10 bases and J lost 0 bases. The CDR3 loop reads CATFSTGMNTEAFF. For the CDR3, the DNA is TGTGCCACTTTTTCGACAGGGATGAACACTGAAGCTTTCTTT.

The CDR3 DNA sequence: TGTGCCAGCAGCAAAGAAGGGACAGTAACGAACACCGGGGAGCTGTTTTTT. It translates to CASSKEGTVTNTGELFF. The V and J genes are TRBV21-1 and TRBJ2-2; the DNA was not compared with TRBD1, the D call given in the table. TRBV21-1 is noted as a pseudogene. This CDR3 has 17 amino acids.

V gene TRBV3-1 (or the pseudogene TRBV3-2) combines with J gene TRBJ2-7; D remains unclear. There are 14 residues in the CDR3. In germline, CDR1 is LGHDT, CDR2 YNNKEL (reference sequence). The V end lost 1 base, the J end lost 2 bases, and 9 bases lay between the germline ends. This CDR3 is CASSQGGGAYEQYF. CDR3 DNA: TGTGCCAGCAGCCAAGGTGGCGGCGCCTACGAGCAGTACTTC.

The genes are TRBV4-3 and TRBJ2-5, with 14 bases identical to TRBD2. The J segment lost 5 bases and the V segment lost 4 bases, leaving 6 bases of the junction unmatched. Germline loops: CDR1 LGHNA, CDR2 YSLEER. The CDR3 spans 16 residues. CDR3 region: CASSPGLAGVYETQYF. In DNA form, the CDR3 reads TGCGCCAGCAGCCCGGGACTAGCGGGAGTATATGAGACCCAGTACTTC.

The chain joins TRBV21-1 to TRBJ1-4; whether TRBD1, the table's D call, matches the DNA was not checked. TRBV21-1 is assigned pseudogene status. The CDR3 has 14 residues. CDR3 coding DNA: TGTGCCAGCAGGTGGGACAGCGAAAATGAAAAACTGTTTTTT. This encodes CASRWDSENEKLFF.

This CDR3 is CASSRQSPTSGRAGEQFF. Written as DNA, the CDR3 is TGTGCCAGCAGCCGCCAATCCCCGACTAGCGGGAGGGCAGGTGAGCAGTTCTTC. The V gene is TRBV27, the J gene TRBJ2-1; 14 nucleotides match TRBD2. The V gene's germline CDR1 is MNHEY and CDR2 SMNVEV (reference sequence). There are 18 residues in the CDR3. V shed 6 bases, J shed 9 bases, and the junction held 16 bases outside the gene matches.

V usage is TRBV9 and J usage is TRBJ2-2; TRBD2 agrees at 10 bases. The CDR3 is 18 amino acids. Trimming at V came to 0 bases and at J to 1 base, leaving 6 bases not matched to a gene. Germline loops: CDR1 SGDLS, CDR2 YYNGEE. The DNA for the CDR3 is TGTGCCAGCAGCGTAGTTAGGAGCGGGAGGGAGAACACCGGGGAGCTGTTTTTT. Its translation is CASSVVRSGRENTGELFF.

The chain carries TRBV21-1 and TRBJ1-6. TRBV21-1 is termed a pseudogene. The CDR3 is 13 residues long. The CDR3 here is CASSNPPGEPLHF. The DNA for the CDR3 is TGTGCCAGCAGCAACCCCCCGGGGGAACCCCTCCACTTT.

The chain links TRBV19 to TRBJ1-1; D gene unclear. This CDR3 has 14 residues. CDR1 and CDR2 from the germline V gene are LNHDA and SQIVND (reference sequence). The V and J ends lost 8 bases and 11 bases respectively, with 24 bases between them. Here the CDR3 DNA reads TGTGCCAGTGACACAAGCCGGCAGGTTGGGTTTGCTTTCTTT. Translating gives CASDTSRQVGFAFF.

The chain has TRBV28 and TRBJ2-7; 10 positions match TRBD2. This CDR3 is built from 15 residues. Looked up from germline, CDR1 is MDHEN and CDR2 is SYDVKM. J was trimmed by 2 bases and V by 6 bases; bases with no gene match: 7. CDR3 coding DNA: TGTGCCAGCAGGGGTCTAGCGGGAGATGCCTACGAGCAGTACTTC. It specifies CASRGLAGDAYEQYF.

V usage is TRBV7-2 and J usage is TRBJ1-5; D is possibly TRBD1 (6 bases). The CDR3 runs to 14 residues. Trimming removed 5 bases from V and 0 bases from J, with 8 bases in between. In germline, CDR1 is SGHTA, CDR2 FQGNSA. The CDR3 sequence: CASSPQGSNQPQHF. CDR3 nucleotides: TGTGCCAGCAGCCCACAGGGTAGCAATCAGCCCCAGCATTTT.

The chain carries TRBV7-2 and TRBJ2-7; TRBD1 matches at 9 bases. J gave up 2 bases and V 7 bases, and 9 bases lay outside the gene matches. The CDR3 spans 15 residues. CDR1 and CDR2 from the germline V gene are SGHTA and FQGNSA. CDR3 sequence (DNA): TGTGCCAGCATCCTAACCGGGACAGGGCCCTACGAGCAGTACTTC. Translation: CASILTGTGPYEQYF.